Listed below are T cell receptor beta chains from one sample, sequenced in a study of blood T cell repertoires in COVID-19. Generated by immunoSEQ multiplex PCR, the TCRdb table keeps only in-frame clones and is missing some. Of some 260,000 clones listed, nearly 90% are singletons. Sequencing used peripheral blood. The receptors here all came from a human donor in a cohort sampled during active COVID-19. CDR3s include the opening cysteine and the closing phenylalanine or tryptophan. The D gene is left open where the match is weak. Where a row states a size, it is once, few, many or the class of an expanded clone; other rows omit it.

TGTGCCAGCAGGGATCGGCTAGCGGGAGGCACAGATACGCAGTATTTT,CASRDRLAGGTDTQYF,TRBD2,TRBJ2-3,TRBV7-8,.
TGTGCCAGCAGCTCGGGTGCAGAGACCTACGAGCAGTACTTC,CASSSGAETYEQYF,.,TRBJ2-7,TRBV5-4,.
TGTGCCAGCAGCACCCGGGGAGGGGGTCTGGTAATAAACTATGGCTACACCTTC,CASSTRGGGLVINYGYTF,.,TRBJ1-2,TRBV7-8,.
TGTGCCAGCAGCCAGAGTAGGGGCAGGGAAAAACTGTTTTTT,CASSQSRGREKLFF,.,TRBJ1-4,TRBV9,.
TGTGCCAGCGGTTCGGGGAGCTCCTACAATGAGCAGTTCTTC,CASGSGSSYNEQFF,.,TRBJ2-1,TRBV11-3,.
TGTGCCAGCAGCAAGGGTGCGAAGGGAAGACAGCTCCTTGCAACTAATGAAAAACTGTTTTTT,CASSKGAKGRQLLATNEKLFF,.,TRBJ1-4,TRBV21-1,.
TGCGCCAGCAGCCAAGGGAGGTTGGGACAGGGTGACTATGGCTACACCTTC,CASSQGRLGQGDYGYTF,TRBD1,TRBJ1-2,TRBV4-3,.
TGTGCCAGCAGCCAGGCTCAGCCCCAGCATTTT,CASSQAQPQHF,.,TRBJ1-5,TRBV12-3/TRBV12-4,.
TGTGCCAGCAGCCCGGGGGGCCCGTGGCCTGAAGCTTTCTTT,CASSPGGPWPEAFF,.,TRBJ1-1,TRBV7-3,few
TGTGCCAGCAGTCCCCGGGGGGACTATGGCTACACCTTC,CASSPRGDYGYTF,.,TRBJ1-2,TRBV27,.
TGTGCTAGTGGTTTGGTAAATAAGGAGGGGGCGAAGAGGGAAGCTTTCTTT,CASGLVNKEGAKREAFF,TRBD1,TRBJ1-1,TRBV12-5,.
TGTGCCAGCAGTCCTATCCTGGGGGGTAGCACAGATACGCAGTATTTT,CASSPILGGSTDTQYF,.,TRBJ2-3,TRBV3-1/TRBV3-2,.
TGCGCCAGCAGCCGAATTGTAACAGCCAATGAGCAGTTCTTC,CASSRIVTANEQFF,.,TRBJ2-1,TRBV4-3,.
TGTGCCAGCAGTGGGGTACCAGGGTCCTCTGGAAACACCATATATTTT,CASSGVPGSSGNTIYF,.,TRBJ1-3,TRBV2,once
TGTGCCACCAGCAGAGATGGGGCTGGACAGTACTCTGGAAACACCATATATTTT,CATSRDGAGQYSGNTIYF,.,TRBJ1-3,TRBV15,.
TGTGCCAGCAGCCATTGGACATTTAGCAATCAGCCCCAGCATTTT,CASSHWTFSNQPQHF,.,TRBJ1-5,TRBV6-5,once
TGTGCCAGCAGCGTAGTAGATTCGGGGGAAAAACTGTTTTTT,CASSVVDSGEKLFF,.,TRBJ1-4,TRBV9,.
TGTGCCAGCAGCTTGGGAGGACCGCGACTACATTCCTACGAGCAGTACTTC,CASSLGGPRLHSYEQYF,.,TRBJ2-7,TRBV5-8,.
TGTGCCAGTAGTGAGGACAGGGGGCTCACCAATCAGCCCCAGCATTTT,CASSEDRGLTNQPQHF,TRBD1,TRBJ1-5,TRBV19,.
TGTGCCACCAGTGAGCCAGGGGGCGGGGAGCAGTACTTC,CATSEPGGGEQYF,TRBD1,TRBJ2-7,TRBV24-1,.
TGTGCCAGCAGCTTAGTTGGCGGGGGGGCCTACGAGCAGTACTTC,CASSLVGGGAYEQYF,TRBD2,TRBJ2-7,TRBV7-8,once
TGCAGTGCTAGTGGTCTGGGTAGCGACTACGAGCAGTACTTC,CSASGLGSDYEQYF,.,TRBJ2-7,TRBV20-1,.
TGTGCCAGCAGCAAAGCTGGGGGGAAACAGGGGGCAATAGCGAGATACGAGCAGTACTTC,CASSKAGGKQGAIARYEQYF,.,TRBJ2-7,TRBV21-1,.
TGTGCCAGCAGTTTTAAGGGAGGTGGAAAACTGTTTTTT,CASSFKGGGKLFF,.,TRBJ1-4,TRBV28,once
TGTGCCAGCAGCTTGACAGGGGACGGCTACACCTTC,CASSLTGDGYTF,TRBD1,TRBJ1-2,TRBV13,.
TGCGCCAGCAGCCAATCCGTTACGACAGGGGGTATTACTGAAGCTTTCTTT,CASSQSVTTGGITEAFF,TRBD1,TRBJ1-1,TRBV4-3,.
TGTGCCAGCAGCCTAGCGGGAGGGCTACCTGGGGCCAACGTCCTGACTTTC,CASSLAGGLPGANVLTF,TRBD2,TRBJ2-6,TRBV27,.
TGTGCCAGTAGTACGTCTAGCGGGAGGGCCTGGGATGAGCAGTTCTTC,CASSTSSGRAWDEQFF,TRBD2,TRBJ2-1,TRBV19,.
TGTGCCAGCAGCCGGAGATATAGCAATCAGCCCCAGCATTTT,CASSRRYSNQPQHF,.,TRBJ1-5,TRBV6-5,.
TGTGCCAGCAGTGACGGACTAGCGAACTCCTACGAGCAGTACTTC,CASSDGLANSYEQYF,TRBD2,TRBJ2-7,TRBV6-1,.
TGTGCCATCAGTGAGACCGGGGGTGAGGGGTACTTC,CAISETGGEGYF,.,TRBJ2-7,TRBV10-3,.
TGTGCCAGCAGTTTATACGGTGGGGGGACTGAAGCTTTCTTT,CASSLYGGGTEAFF,.,TRBJ1-1,TRBV27,once
TGTGCCACCAGTGACGGGACTAGCCGGAATGAGCAGTTCTTC,CATSDGTSRNEQFF,TRBD2,TRBJ2-1,TRBV24-1,.
TGTGCCAGCAGCCCTGGGGGACAGCAAGAGCAGTACTTC,CASSPGGQQEQYF,TRBD1,TRBJ2-7,TRBV5-4,.
TGTGCCAGCACCATGGACAGGGGGCGGACTGAAGCTTTCTTT,CASTMDRGRTEAFF,TRBD1,TRBJ1-1,TRBV6-5,.
TGTGCCTGGGGGGAGGCTAGCGGGGGGCGTGACGAGCAGTACTTC,CAWGEASGGRDEQYF,TRBD2,TRBJ2-7,TRBV30,few
TGTGCCAGTAGTAGGACTCCCTCAGAGACCCAGTACTTC,CASSRTPSETQYF,.,TRBJ2-5,TRBV19,.
TGCGCCAGCAGCTTGGTGTTAACCGGCTACGAGCAGTACTTC,CASSLVLTGYEQYF,.,TRBJ2-7,TRBV5-1,.
TGTGCCAGCAGTTGGACAGCCTATGGCTACACCTTC,CASSWTAYGYTF,.,TRBJ1-2,TRBV6-2/TRBV6-3,few
TGCGCCAGCAGCCAAGAAGCATTGGGAAACACCATATATTTT,CASSQEALGNTIYF,.,TRBJ1-3,TRBV4-3,.